The sequence of this T cell receptor beta chain was determined in a study of blood T cell repertoires in COVID-19. Looking at the study overall: The cDNA or gDNA used as material had been derived from T cells, B-cell-depleted T cells, or PBMCs.

Germline-derived CDR1 and CDR2 are SGHDT and YYEEEE. The ends lost 0 bases at V and 15 bases at J; junction bases unmatched: 13. The CDR3 length is 15 residues. Generated by immunoSEQ multiplex PCR, the TCRdb table keeps only in-frame clones and is missing some. The sample contains under 350,000 clones, 65% to 90% of which appear only once. V and J are TRBV5-6 and TRBJ2-4, with 9 bases fitting TRBD1. The sample was PBMCs or T cells enriched from blood (not recorded which). This clonotype originated in a woman in her thirties or forties with acute COVID-19. CDR3 nucleotide sequence: TGTGCCAGCAGCTTGGCCGTAATGGGGACAGGGTTTTGGTACTTC. Its protein is CASSLAVMGTGFWYF.